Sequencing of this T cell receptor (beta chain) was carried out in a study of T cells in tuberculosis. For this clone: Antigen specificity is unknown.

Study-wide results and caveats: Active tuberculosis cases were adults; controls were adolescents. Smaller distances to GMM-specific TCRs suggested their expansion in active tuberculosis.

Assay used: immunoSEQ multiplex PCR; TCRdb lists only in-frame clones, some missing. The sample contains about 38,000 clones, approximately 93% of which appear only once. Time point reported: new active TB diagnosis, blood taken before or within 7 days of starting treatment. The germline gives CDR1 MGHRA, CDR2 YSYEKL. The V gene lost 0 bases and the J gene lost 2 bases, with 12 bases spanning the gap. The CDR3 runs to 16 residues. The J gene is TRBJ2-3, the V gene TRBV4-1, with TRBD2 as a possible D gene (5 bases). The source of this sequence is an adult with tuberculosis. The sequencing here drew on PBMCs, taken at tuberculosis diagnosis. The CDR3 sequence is CASSQDPGTVTDTQYF. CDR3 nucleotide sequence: TGCGCCAGCAGCCAAGATCCGGGAACGGTCACAGATACGCAGTATTTT.